Following are 3 T cell receptor beta chains from one sample sequenced in a study of T-cell reconstitution after alpha-beta-depleted transplantation in children. The TCRbeta library was prepared with unique molecular identifiers. Each CDR3 protein gets one entry after TCRdb re-called the PCR reads with MiXCR. The sample records 80,000 to 95,000 distinct CDR3 sequences, 6.5% to 8.5% being singletons. The sample in question was PBMCs from the stem cell graft donor, obtained from the stem cell graft. The receptors come from a human donor who donated a stem cell graft to a child with congenital amegakaryocytic thrombocytopenia.

In its sample, this clonotype was seen many times. The V and J genes are TRBV9 and TRBJ2-1; the D call may be TRBD1 or TRBD2 (5 bases each). Trimming stripped 2 bases from V and 9 bases from J, with 9 bases between. This CDR3 is 12 amino acids long. CDR1 and CDR2 (germline): SGDLS, YYNGEE. CDR3 nucleotide sequence: TGTGCCAGCAGCGTCGGGGCTTCTGAGCAGTTCTTC. This translates into CASSVGASEQFF.

This clonotype has a count of ten or more. The J gene is TRBJ2-3, the V gene TRBV7-3; 13 positions agree with TRBD2. V was pared by 4 bases and J by 4 bases, with 5 bases of the junction left unmatched. This CDR3 is 16 amino acids long. Germline CDR1 reads SGHTA; CDR2 reads FQGTGA. CDR3 in DNA: TGTGCCAGCAGCTCAGGACTAGCGGGAGCGGCAGATACGCAGTATTTT. As protein: CASSSGLAGAADTQYF.

Many counts were recorded for this clonotype. The chain is built from TRBV12-3 or TRBV12-4 and TRBJ2-3; 8 bases fit TRBD1. The ends lost 3 bases at V and 4 bases at J; junction bases unmatched: 9. The CDR3 contains 16 residues. CDR3 nucleotide sequence: TGTGCCAGCAGTTTGGGAGTTGACAGGGGTGCAGATACGCAGTATTTT. Its translation: CASSLGVDRGADTQYF.